This T cell receptor (beta chain) is from a study of shared clonotypes between healthy human individuals (dated by TCRdb to about 2020). Background for the entire study: Two women and a few men aged 18 to 49 years were included in the cohort. Blood TCR repertoires of a handful of healthy adults were deeply sequenced to estimate repertoire size and the extent of clonotype sharing between individuals. To increase sequencing depth and limit assay-specific biases, TCR repertoire library preparation and sequencing were carried out by different laboratories using diverse techniques. Each donor's leukapheresis produced roughly between roughly 0.85 and 9.5 billion PBMCs. For each donor, CD4 naive and CD4 memory were each given three plates, CD8 naive was given two plates, and CD8 memory was given one plate.

On this clone itself: Its antigen specificity is not known. Base qualities are missing; no much larger clone stands one base away.

Using the deep immunoSEQ assay, multiplex PCR amplified TCR CDR3 regions from genomic DNA. Extracted genomic DNA from each cell subset was spread evenly across all wells of several immunoSEQ 96-well plates, with each plate serving as a replicate. For sorted subsets, each replicate PCR was loaded with about 0.2 ug genomic DNA, equivalent to approximately 27,000 T cell genomes. Purified libraries were quantified with a Qubit 3.0 fluorometer, sized on a Bioanalyzer 2100, and re-quantified with the KAPA Library Quantification kit. Each immunoSEQ 96-well plate was sequenced on its own single-read 150-cycle Illumina NextSeq 550 flow cell. On the authors' methods: Because the immunoSEQ output held only junctional sequences and lacked quality scores, the filtering could not match the filtering applied to full-length reads. To assign V/J genes and CDR3, sequences were annotated using PyIR, a Python wrapper for IgBLAST v1.9, with IMGT germline references. Reads were removed for weak V/J assignments (E-value above 1e-6), missing CDR3, stop codons, out-of-frame junctions, or ambiguous translated residues. A V3J clonotype was defined by an identical inferred V gene, J gene, and CDR3 amino acid sequence. Percentage overlap between repertoires was computed as shared unique clonotypes divided by the size of the smaller repertoire. RTK rarefaction, the Chao1 estimator, and Recon v2.1 estimates of unobserved clonotypes were used to assess repertoire richness. Generation probabilities were computed with OLGA for all TCRbeta clonotypes obtained by the gDNA method from several donors. Imported from immuneACCESS, the table was reduced by TCRdb to in-frame sequences with V and J called. These copies leave out some clones; in studies compared against another copy, an unresolved V gene accounts for under half, and the cause of the remainder is not known. V, J and clone size are those of that table, while D and trimming were read from the DNA. Recorded for this sample are approximately 1.5 million clones; 98% of them occurred a single time. The ten largest clones capture around 0.47% of the sample.

The donors were healthy, HIV-negative adults who had no recently reported acute infections or vaccinations. Every donor was a Caucasian adult living in Nashville, Tennessee, USA. Magnetic negative selection was used to enrich CD4+ T cells, after which naive cells were positively selected on CD45RA and the negative fraction became the memory subset. Blood was obtained by leukapheresis, after which PBMCs were separated by Ficoll-Histopaque density gradient centrifugation and cryopreserved in liquid nitrogen vapor phase. Analytical flow cytometry was used to check the purity and quantity of every magnetically sorted T cell population. From each sorted fraction, genomic DNA was isolated and quantified by UV absorbance on a Nanodrop 2000c. Study-wide findings and limitations: Even with the large sequencing depth, rarefaction of the sorted-subset datasets indicated that sequencing was incomplete. Sampling was limited to blood, and TCR repertoires in tissue likely differ from TCR repertoires in blood. Naive subsets generally had larger estimated clonotype richness than memory subsets did. Because the study included a small number of donors, the genetic and exposure-history diversity represented was limited. Sharing across a few donors was observed for roughly 5% of naive CD4, 3.5% of naive CD8, over 2% of memory CD4, and around 0.4% of memory CD8 clonotypes. Pairwise subsampling indicated that sequencing depth was expected to affect the degree of clonotype sharing among donors. Higher generation probabilities were observed for clonotypes shared by all four sorted-subset donors than for non-shared clonotypes.

The junction shows trimming of 2 bases on V and 15 bases on J, plus 14 bases between the germline ends. Including cysteine and phenylalanine, the CDR3 has 12 amino acids. The only DNA kept is the CDR3, 36 bases in frame from the first base. As encoded in the germline V gene, CDR1 is LGHNT while CDR2 is FRNRAP. This chain joins TRBV12-5 to TRBJ2-1; the D gene cannot be named for sure. The sample was naive CD4+ T cells sorted from blood. Per the publication, the cell subset or site label means: CD45RA+ positively selected. The source of this sequence is a man under 40 in good health. The DNA is TGTGCTAGTGGTTTGTCAGAGTTACGGGCGTTCTTC. This yields the protein CASGLSELRAFF.